The entry below gives a single T cell receptor (beta chain) sequence along with its context. Its specificity is not known. Germline CDR1 and CDR2: SGHAT and FQNNGV. The CDR3 totals 18 residues. V was clipped by 6 bases and J by 2 bases; unmatched bases: 13. These data belong to a study of response to subunit inactivated influenza vaccine. The study's findings and limits: Each seasonal influenza vaccination recruits few new T cells, the authors suggested.

TCRdb re-derived calls from the RT-PCR reads in MiXCR, one entry per CDR3 protein. Of approximately 700,000 distinct CDR3 sequences detected, around 14% appear once; the ten largest clones hold around 10%. The clonotype originates from a man over 45 who received an inactivated influenza vaccine. The specimen comprised PBMCs from blood, sampled approximately 13 days after vaccination. The V call is TRBV11-2, the J call TRBJ2-3; 11 nucleotides align to TRBD2. CDR3 loop: CASSRLPGLAEPTDTQYF. In DNA form, the CDR3 reads TGTGCCAGCAGTCGACTTCCGGGACTAGCGGAGCCCACAGATACGCAGTATTTT.